Listed below are T cell receptor beta chains from one sample, sequenced in a study of response to subunit inactivated influenza vaccine. TCRdb reprocessed the RT-PCR reads via MiXCR and lists one record per CDR3 protein. The profile shows roughly 710,000 distinct CDR3 sequences, less than 15% of them singletons. Sequenced material: PBMCs from blood, taken approximately 15 days before vaccination. These receptors came from a man aged 45-65 years who received an inactivated influenza vaccine. Each CDR3 is given with its conserved first and last residue. D genes are given only for firm matches. Clone size is stated in some rows and not others, as once, few, many or a class when expanded.

J gene: TRBJ2-1; D gene: NA; V gene: TRBV28; clone size: few; CDR3 length: 17; CDR3 protein: CASSLPTLVQPPKEQFF; CDR3 DNA: TGTGCCAGCAGTTTACCGACGTTGGTACAGCCCCCCAAGGAGCAGTTCTTC
J gene: TRBJ2-7; D gene: NA; V gene: TRBV20-1; clone size: few; CDR3 length: 13; CDR3 protein: CSARATGSWEQYF; CDR3 DNA: TGCAGTGCTAGAGCTACCGGGTCCTGGGAGCAGTACTTC
J gene: TRBJ1-6; D gene: NA; V gene: TRBV16; clone size: few; CDR3 length: 15; CDR3 protein: CASSQSIQSNSPLHF; CDR3 DNA: TGTGCCAGCAGCCAATCTATACAATCTAATTCACCCCTCCACTTT
J gene: TRBJ2-7; D gene: TRBD1; V gene: TRBV3-1; clone size: NA; CDR3 length: 17; CDR3 protein: CASSQEWRQGRSYEQYF; CDR3 DNA: TGTGCCAGCAGCCAAGAATGGAGACAGGGTAGATCCTACGAGCAGTACTTC
J gene: TRBJ2-2; D gene: NA; V gene: TRBV24-1; clone size: NA; CDR3 length: 15; CDR3 protein: CATSAPTGSSGELFF; CDR3 DNA: TGTGCCACCAGTGCCCCAACAGGGTCCTCCGGGGAGCTGTTTTTT
J gene: TRBJ2-4; D gene: TRBD1; V gene: TRBV4-3; clone size: NA; CDR3 length: 15; CDR3 protein: CASSRLGQGLNIQYF; CDR3 DNA: TGCGCCAGCAGCCGGTTGGGACAGGGCTTAAACATTCAGTACTTC
J gene: TRBJ1-1; D gene: NA; V gene: TRBV11-2; clone size: NA; CDR3 length: 14; CDR3 protein: CASSTQGGYTEAFF; CDR3 DNA: TGTGCCAGCAGCACACAGGGTGGGTACACTGAAGCTTTCTTT
J gene: TRBJ2-7; D gene: NA; V gene: TRBV5-5; clone size: NA; CDR3 length: 13; CDR3 protein: CASSLVAGFEQYF; CDR3 DNA: TGTGCCAGCAGCTTGGTTGCGGGGTTCGAGCAGTACTTC
J gene: TRBJ2-5; D gene: TRBD2; V gene: TRBV28; clone size: few; CDR3 length: 16; CDR3 protein: CASSYGAGGIQETQYF; CDR3 DNA: TGTGCCAGCAGTTACGGAGCGGGAGGGATACAAGAGACCCAGTACTTC
J gene: TRBJ1-1; D gene: NA; V gene: TRBV3-1; clone size: NA; CDR3 length: 13; CDR3 protein: CASSQVVNTEAFF; CDR3 DNA: TGTGCCAGCAGCCAAGTCGTTAACACTGAAGCTTTCTTT
J gene: TRBJ1-1; D gene: TRBD1; V gene: TRBV27; clone size: NA; CDR3 length: 16; CDR3 protein: CASSLGGAGFPTEAFF; CDR3 DNA: TGTGCCAGCAGTCTAGGGGGCGCGGGGTTTCCCACTGAAGCTTTCTTT
J gene: TRBJ2-1; D gene: TRBD2; V gene: TRBV4-1; clone size: few; CDR3 length: 18; CDR3 protein: CASSQPSLAGVTYNEQFF; CDR3 DNA: TGCGCCAGCAGCCAACCAAGTTTAGCGGGAGTCACCTACAATGAGCAGTTCTTC
J gene: TRBJ2-3; D gene: TRBD2; V gene: TRBV20-1; clone size: NA; CDR3 length: 16; CDR3 protein: CSALPGRGERTDTQYF; CDR3 DNA: TGCAGTGCCCTCCCCGGGCGGGGGGAGAGAACAGATACGCAGTATTTT
J gene: TRBJ1-1; D gene: TRBD1; V gene: TRBV11-2; clone size: NA; CDR3 length: 18; CDR3 protein: CASSLVQGTGRLNTEAFF; CDR3 DNA: TGTGCCAGCAGCTTAGTTCAGGGGACAGGTCGGCTGAACACTGAAGCTTTCTTT
J gene: TRBJ1-1; D gene: TRBD1; V gene: TRBV4-2; clone size: few; CDR3 length: 15; CDR3 protein: CASSLQGRASTEAFF; CDR3 DNA: TGTGCCAGCAGCCTACAGGGGCGGGCATCCACTGAAGCTTTCTTT
J gene: TRBJ1-6; D gene: NA; V gene: TRBV10-2; clone size: NA; CDR3 length: 14; CDR3 protein: CASSVMSWNSPLHF; CDR3 DNA: TGCGCCAGCAGTGTGATGTCTTGGAATTCACCCCTCCACTTT
J gene: TRBJ2-7; D gene: TRBD2; V gene: TRBV5-1; clone size: NA; CDR3 length: 15; CDR3 protein: CASSLGGRGGDRQYF; CDR3 DNA: TGCGCCAGCAGCTTGGGGGGGAGGGGCGGCGATCGGCAGTACTTC
J gene: TRBJ2-3; D gene: NA; V gene: TRBV10-3; clone size: NA; CDR3 length: 13; CDR3 protein: CAIRGEVADTQYF; CDR3 DNA: TGTGCCATCCGCGGGGAGGTGGCAGATACGCAGTATTTT
J gene: TRBJ2-3; D gene: NA; V gene: TRBV9; clone size: NA; CDR3 length: 14; CDR3 protein: CASSLYREIDTQYF; CDR3 DNA: TGTGCCAGCAGCCTTTACAGGGAGATAGATACGCAGTATTTT
J gene: TRBJ2-1; D gene: NA; V gene: TRBV7-9; clone size: NA; CDR3 length: 14; CDR3 protein: CASSSRVTYNEQFF; CDR3 DNA: TGTGCCAGCAGCTCCAGGGTTACCTACAATGAGCAGTTCTTC
J gene: TRBJ2-7; D gene: NA; V gene: TRBV12-3/TRBV12-4; clone size: NA; CDR3 length: 13; CDR3 protein: CASSVGQPSRQYF; CDR3 DNA: TGTGCCAGCAGTGTCGGGCAGCCGAGCAGGCAGTACTTC
J gene: TRBJ2-3; D gene: TRBD2; V gene: TRBV6-2/TRBV6-3; clone size: NA; CDR3 length: 13; CDR3 protein: CASTTRLALMQYF; CDR3 DNA: TGTGCCAGCACCACGAGACTAGCCCTTATGCAGTATTTT
J gene: TRBJ1-1; D gene: NA; V gene: TRBV2; clone size: NA; CDR3 length: 14; CDR3 protein: CASSYRVMNTEAFF; CDR3 DNA: TGTGCCAGCAGTTATAGAGTCATGAACACTGAAGCTTTCTTT
J gene: TRBJ2-1; D gene: TRBD1; V gene: TRBV28; clone size: many; CDR3 length: 15; CDR3 protein: CASSPRTGFYNEQFF; CDR3 DNA: TGTGCCAGCAGTCCCAGGACAGGGTTTTACAATGAGCAGTTCTTC
J gene: TRBJ2-3; D gene: TRBD2; V gene: TRBV11-2; clone size: NA; CDR3 length: 16; CDR3 protein: CASSLDLAGGTDTQYF; CDR3 DNA: TGTGCCAGCAGCTTAGACCTAGCGGGAGGCACAGATACGCAGTATTTT
J gene: TRBJ1-3; D gene: NA; V gene: TRBV11-2; clone size: NA; CDR3 length: 18; CDR3 protein: CASSQGTRQLLAGNTIYF; CDR3 DNA: TGTGCCAGCAGCCAAGGGACACGGCAGCTATTGGCTGGAAACACCATATATTTT
J gene: TRBJ1-5; D gene: NA; V gene: TRBV5-1; clone size: few; CDR3 length: 14; CDR3 protein: CASSWSGGNQPQHF; CDR3 DNA: TGCGCCAGCAGCTGGTCCGGGGGAAATCAGCCCCAGCATTTT
J gene: TRBJ1-6; D gene: TRBD1; V gene: TRBV7-2; clone size: NA; CDR3 length: 14; CDR3 protein: CASRSDRVASPLHF; CDR3 DNA: TGTGCCAGCAGATCGGACAGGGTGGCTTCACCCCTCCACTTT
J gene: TRBJ2-4; D gene: NA; V gene: TRBV6-1; clone size: NA; CDR3 length: 14; CDR3 protein: CASSRGGNENIQYF; CDR3 DNA: TGTGCCAGCTCCAGGGGGGGAAACGAAAACATTCAGTACTTC
J gene: TRBJ1-1; D gene: NA; V gene: TRBV6-6; clone size: few; CDR3 length: 13; CDR3 protein: CASRDSTNTEAFF; CDR3 DNA: TGTGCCAGCAGAGACAGTACGAACACTGAAGCTTTCTTT
J gene: TRBJ2-1; D gene: NA; V gene: TRBV18; clone size: NA; CDR3 length: 15; CDR3 protein: CASSQLSNNYNEQFF; CDR3 DNA: TGTGCCAGCTCCCAACTCAGTAACAATTACAATGAGCAGTTCTTC
J gene: TRBJ2-6; D gene: NA; V gene: TRBV27; clone size: few; CDR3 length: 17; CDR3 protein: CASSFAPMGSGANVLTF; CDR3 DNA: TGTGCCAGCAGTTTTGCCCCTATGGGCTCTGGGGCCAACGTCCTGACTTTC
J gene: TRBJ2-1; D gene: NA; V gene: TRBV11-2; clone size: NA; CDR3 length: 15; CDR3 protein: CASSLLGGQYNEQFF; CDR3 DNA: TGTGCCAGCAGCTTACTAGGCGGGCAATACAATGAGCAGTTCTTC
J gene: TRBJ2-1; D gene: TRBD2; V gene: TRBV5-1; clone size: few; CDR3 length: 21; CDR3 protein: CASSLVSGRTSGSPLHNEQFF; CDR3 DNA: TGCGCCAGCAGCTTGGTAAGCGGCAGAACTAGCGGGAGCCCTCTTCACAATGAGCAGTTCTTC
J gene: TRBJ2-4; D gene: NA; V gene: TRBV20-1; clone size: NA; CDR3 length: 14; CDR3 protein: CSARVGSAKNIQYF; CDR3 DNA: TGCAGTGCTAGAGTTGGGTCAGCCAAAAACATTCAGTACTTC
J gene: TRBJ2-2; D gene: TRBD2; V gene: TRBV5-1; clone size: few; CDR3 length: 15; CDR3 protein: CASTERGTVTGELFF; CDR3 DNA: TGCGCCAGCACCGAGCGGGGAACGGTCACCGGGGAGCTGTTTTTT
J gene: TRBJ2-7; D gene: NA; V gene: TRBV20-1; clone size: NA; CDR3 length: 13; CDR3 protein: CSARRDAAGEQYF; CDR3 DNA: TGCAGTGCTAGACGGGACGCGGCTGGAGAGCAGTACTTC
J gene: TRBJ2-5; D gene: TRBD2; V gene: TRBV11-2; clone size: many; CDR3 length: 14; CDR3 protein: CASSSGRGQETQYF; CDR3 DNA: TGTGCCAGCAGCTCAGGGCGGGGGCAAGAGACCCAGTACTTC
J gene: TRBJ2-1; D gene: TRBD2; V gene: TRBV6-1; clone size: NA; CDR3 length: 16; CDR3 protein: CASSDEVAGGQYEQFF; CDR3 DNA: TGTGCCAGCAGTGATGAGGTAGCGGGGGGGCAGTATGAGCAGTTCTTC
J gene: TRBJ2-7; D gene: NA; V gene: TRBV20-1; clone size: few; CDR3 length: 12; CDR3 protein: CSAVGLGYEQYF; CDR3 DNA: TGCAGTGCTGTGGGCCTGGGCTACGAGCAGTACTTC
J gene: TRBJ1-4; D gene: TRBD1; V gene: TRBV11-2; clone size: NA; CDR3 length: 14; CDR3 protein: CASSPGTGGGKLFF; CDR3 DNA: TGTGCCAGCAGCCCTGGGACAGGGGGAGGAAAACTGTTTTTT
J gene: TRBJ2-2; D gene: NA; V gene: TRBV6-1; clone size: NA; CDR3 length: 16; CDR3 protein: CASSESRAPSNGELFF; CDR3 DNA: TGTGCCAGCAGTGAAAGCCGGGCCCCCTCCAACGGGGAGCTGTTTTTT
J gene: TRBJ1-1; D gene: NA; V gene: TRBV12-3/TRBV12-4; clone size: NA; CDR3 length: 14; CDR3 protein: CASTLSGGDLEAFF; CDR3 DNA: TGTGCCAGCACGCTCTCGGGGGGGGATCTGGAAGCTTTCTTT
J gene: TRBJ2-1; D gene: NA; V gene: TRBV28; clone size: few; CDR3 length: 13; CDR3 protein: CASSFGVYNEQFF; CDR3 DNA: TGTGCCAGCAGTTTCGGAGTTTACAATGAGCAGTTCTTC
J gene: TRBJ2-7; D gene: TRBD1; V gene: TRBV5-1; clone size: NA; CDR3 length: 13; CDR3 protein: CASGPGTGHEQYF; CDR3 DNA: TGCGCCAGCGGACCCGGGACAGGCCACGAGCAGTACTTC
J gene: TRBJ2-1; D gene: TRBD1; V gene: TRBV20-1; clone size: few; CDR3 length: 17; CDR3 protein: CSARDSETGVPYNEQFF; CDR3 DNA: TGCAGTGCTAGAGATTCCGAGACAGGGGTGCCCTACAATGAGCAGTTCTTC
J gene: TRBJ1-1; D gene: TRBD1; V gene: TRBV28; clone size: few; CDR3 length: 20; CDR3 protein: CASSLRLWGQGALFSTEAFF; CDR3 DNA: TGTGCCAGCAGTTTACGTCTGTGGGGGCAGGGGGCATTATTTAGCACTGAAGCTTTCTTT
J gene: TRBJ1-2; D gene: TRBD1; V gene: TRBV4-2; clone size: few; CDR3 length: 15; CDR3 protein: CASSQYDRDDYGYTF; CDR3 DNA: TGTGCCAGCAGCCAATACGACAGGGATGACTATGGCTACACCTTC
J gene: TRBJ1-2; D gene: NA; V gene: TRBV12-3/TRBV12-4; clone size: many; CDR3 length: 14; CDR3 protein: CASSLDRPGDGYTF; CDR3 DNA: TGTGCCAGCAGTCTCGACAGGCCGGGGGACGGCTACACCTTC
J gene: TRBJ2-7; D gene: TRBD1; V gene: TRBV5-1; clone size: few; CDR3 length: 15; CDR3 protein: CASSTTPGQGAEQYF; CDR3 DNA: TGCGCCAGCAGCACGACCCCGGGACAGGGGGCCGAGCAGTACTTC
J gene: TRBJ1-1; D gene: TRBD1; V gene: TRBV29-1; clone size: many; CDR3 length: 14; CDR3 protein: CSVLTGTGVTEAFF; CDR3 DNA: TGCAGCGTTCTGACCGGGACAGGGGTAACAGAAGCTTTCTTT
J gene: TRBJ2-5; D gene: TRBD2; V gene: TRBV6-1; clone size: NA; CDR3 length: 15; CDR3 protein: CASRVGGGGGETQYF; CDR3 DNA: TGTGCCAGCAGAGTCGGGGGGGGCGGAGGGGAGACCCAGTACTTC
J gene: TRBJ2-5; D gene: TRBD1; V gene: TRBV13; clone size: NA; CDR3 length: 18; CDR3 protein: CASSAQTGRRALQETQYF; CDR3 DNA: TGTGCCAGCAGCGCGCAGACAGGGCGCAGGGCGCTACAAGAGACCCAGTACTTC
J gene: TRBJ2-3; D gene: TRBD2; V gene: TRBV5-1; clone size: NA; CDR3 length: 19; CDR3 protein: CASAALPGLAGGHTDTQYF; CDR3 DNA: TGCGCCAGCGCCGCCTTGCCGGGACTAGCGGGGGGACACACAGATACGCAGTATTTT
J gene: TRBJ2-3; D gene: TRBD2; V gene: TRBV28; clone size: many; CDR3 length: 16; CDR3 protein: CASSSELAGGRNTQYF; CDR3 DNA: TGTGCCAGCAGTTCCGAACTAGCGGGAGGGCGGAATACGCAGTATTTT
J gene: TRBJ2-3; D gene: TRBD1; V gene: TRBV29-1; clone size: many; CDR3 length: 12; CDR3 protein: CSVDRSPDTQYF; CDR3 DNA: TGCAGCGTGGACAGGAGCCCAGATACGCAGTATTTT
J gene: TRBJ1-1; D gene: NA; V gene: TRBV4-2; clone size: many; CDR3 length: 15; CDR3 protein: CASSQVTAGGTEAFF; CDR3 DNA: TGTGCCAGCAGCCAAGTTACGGCTGGCGGCACTGAAGCTTTCTTT